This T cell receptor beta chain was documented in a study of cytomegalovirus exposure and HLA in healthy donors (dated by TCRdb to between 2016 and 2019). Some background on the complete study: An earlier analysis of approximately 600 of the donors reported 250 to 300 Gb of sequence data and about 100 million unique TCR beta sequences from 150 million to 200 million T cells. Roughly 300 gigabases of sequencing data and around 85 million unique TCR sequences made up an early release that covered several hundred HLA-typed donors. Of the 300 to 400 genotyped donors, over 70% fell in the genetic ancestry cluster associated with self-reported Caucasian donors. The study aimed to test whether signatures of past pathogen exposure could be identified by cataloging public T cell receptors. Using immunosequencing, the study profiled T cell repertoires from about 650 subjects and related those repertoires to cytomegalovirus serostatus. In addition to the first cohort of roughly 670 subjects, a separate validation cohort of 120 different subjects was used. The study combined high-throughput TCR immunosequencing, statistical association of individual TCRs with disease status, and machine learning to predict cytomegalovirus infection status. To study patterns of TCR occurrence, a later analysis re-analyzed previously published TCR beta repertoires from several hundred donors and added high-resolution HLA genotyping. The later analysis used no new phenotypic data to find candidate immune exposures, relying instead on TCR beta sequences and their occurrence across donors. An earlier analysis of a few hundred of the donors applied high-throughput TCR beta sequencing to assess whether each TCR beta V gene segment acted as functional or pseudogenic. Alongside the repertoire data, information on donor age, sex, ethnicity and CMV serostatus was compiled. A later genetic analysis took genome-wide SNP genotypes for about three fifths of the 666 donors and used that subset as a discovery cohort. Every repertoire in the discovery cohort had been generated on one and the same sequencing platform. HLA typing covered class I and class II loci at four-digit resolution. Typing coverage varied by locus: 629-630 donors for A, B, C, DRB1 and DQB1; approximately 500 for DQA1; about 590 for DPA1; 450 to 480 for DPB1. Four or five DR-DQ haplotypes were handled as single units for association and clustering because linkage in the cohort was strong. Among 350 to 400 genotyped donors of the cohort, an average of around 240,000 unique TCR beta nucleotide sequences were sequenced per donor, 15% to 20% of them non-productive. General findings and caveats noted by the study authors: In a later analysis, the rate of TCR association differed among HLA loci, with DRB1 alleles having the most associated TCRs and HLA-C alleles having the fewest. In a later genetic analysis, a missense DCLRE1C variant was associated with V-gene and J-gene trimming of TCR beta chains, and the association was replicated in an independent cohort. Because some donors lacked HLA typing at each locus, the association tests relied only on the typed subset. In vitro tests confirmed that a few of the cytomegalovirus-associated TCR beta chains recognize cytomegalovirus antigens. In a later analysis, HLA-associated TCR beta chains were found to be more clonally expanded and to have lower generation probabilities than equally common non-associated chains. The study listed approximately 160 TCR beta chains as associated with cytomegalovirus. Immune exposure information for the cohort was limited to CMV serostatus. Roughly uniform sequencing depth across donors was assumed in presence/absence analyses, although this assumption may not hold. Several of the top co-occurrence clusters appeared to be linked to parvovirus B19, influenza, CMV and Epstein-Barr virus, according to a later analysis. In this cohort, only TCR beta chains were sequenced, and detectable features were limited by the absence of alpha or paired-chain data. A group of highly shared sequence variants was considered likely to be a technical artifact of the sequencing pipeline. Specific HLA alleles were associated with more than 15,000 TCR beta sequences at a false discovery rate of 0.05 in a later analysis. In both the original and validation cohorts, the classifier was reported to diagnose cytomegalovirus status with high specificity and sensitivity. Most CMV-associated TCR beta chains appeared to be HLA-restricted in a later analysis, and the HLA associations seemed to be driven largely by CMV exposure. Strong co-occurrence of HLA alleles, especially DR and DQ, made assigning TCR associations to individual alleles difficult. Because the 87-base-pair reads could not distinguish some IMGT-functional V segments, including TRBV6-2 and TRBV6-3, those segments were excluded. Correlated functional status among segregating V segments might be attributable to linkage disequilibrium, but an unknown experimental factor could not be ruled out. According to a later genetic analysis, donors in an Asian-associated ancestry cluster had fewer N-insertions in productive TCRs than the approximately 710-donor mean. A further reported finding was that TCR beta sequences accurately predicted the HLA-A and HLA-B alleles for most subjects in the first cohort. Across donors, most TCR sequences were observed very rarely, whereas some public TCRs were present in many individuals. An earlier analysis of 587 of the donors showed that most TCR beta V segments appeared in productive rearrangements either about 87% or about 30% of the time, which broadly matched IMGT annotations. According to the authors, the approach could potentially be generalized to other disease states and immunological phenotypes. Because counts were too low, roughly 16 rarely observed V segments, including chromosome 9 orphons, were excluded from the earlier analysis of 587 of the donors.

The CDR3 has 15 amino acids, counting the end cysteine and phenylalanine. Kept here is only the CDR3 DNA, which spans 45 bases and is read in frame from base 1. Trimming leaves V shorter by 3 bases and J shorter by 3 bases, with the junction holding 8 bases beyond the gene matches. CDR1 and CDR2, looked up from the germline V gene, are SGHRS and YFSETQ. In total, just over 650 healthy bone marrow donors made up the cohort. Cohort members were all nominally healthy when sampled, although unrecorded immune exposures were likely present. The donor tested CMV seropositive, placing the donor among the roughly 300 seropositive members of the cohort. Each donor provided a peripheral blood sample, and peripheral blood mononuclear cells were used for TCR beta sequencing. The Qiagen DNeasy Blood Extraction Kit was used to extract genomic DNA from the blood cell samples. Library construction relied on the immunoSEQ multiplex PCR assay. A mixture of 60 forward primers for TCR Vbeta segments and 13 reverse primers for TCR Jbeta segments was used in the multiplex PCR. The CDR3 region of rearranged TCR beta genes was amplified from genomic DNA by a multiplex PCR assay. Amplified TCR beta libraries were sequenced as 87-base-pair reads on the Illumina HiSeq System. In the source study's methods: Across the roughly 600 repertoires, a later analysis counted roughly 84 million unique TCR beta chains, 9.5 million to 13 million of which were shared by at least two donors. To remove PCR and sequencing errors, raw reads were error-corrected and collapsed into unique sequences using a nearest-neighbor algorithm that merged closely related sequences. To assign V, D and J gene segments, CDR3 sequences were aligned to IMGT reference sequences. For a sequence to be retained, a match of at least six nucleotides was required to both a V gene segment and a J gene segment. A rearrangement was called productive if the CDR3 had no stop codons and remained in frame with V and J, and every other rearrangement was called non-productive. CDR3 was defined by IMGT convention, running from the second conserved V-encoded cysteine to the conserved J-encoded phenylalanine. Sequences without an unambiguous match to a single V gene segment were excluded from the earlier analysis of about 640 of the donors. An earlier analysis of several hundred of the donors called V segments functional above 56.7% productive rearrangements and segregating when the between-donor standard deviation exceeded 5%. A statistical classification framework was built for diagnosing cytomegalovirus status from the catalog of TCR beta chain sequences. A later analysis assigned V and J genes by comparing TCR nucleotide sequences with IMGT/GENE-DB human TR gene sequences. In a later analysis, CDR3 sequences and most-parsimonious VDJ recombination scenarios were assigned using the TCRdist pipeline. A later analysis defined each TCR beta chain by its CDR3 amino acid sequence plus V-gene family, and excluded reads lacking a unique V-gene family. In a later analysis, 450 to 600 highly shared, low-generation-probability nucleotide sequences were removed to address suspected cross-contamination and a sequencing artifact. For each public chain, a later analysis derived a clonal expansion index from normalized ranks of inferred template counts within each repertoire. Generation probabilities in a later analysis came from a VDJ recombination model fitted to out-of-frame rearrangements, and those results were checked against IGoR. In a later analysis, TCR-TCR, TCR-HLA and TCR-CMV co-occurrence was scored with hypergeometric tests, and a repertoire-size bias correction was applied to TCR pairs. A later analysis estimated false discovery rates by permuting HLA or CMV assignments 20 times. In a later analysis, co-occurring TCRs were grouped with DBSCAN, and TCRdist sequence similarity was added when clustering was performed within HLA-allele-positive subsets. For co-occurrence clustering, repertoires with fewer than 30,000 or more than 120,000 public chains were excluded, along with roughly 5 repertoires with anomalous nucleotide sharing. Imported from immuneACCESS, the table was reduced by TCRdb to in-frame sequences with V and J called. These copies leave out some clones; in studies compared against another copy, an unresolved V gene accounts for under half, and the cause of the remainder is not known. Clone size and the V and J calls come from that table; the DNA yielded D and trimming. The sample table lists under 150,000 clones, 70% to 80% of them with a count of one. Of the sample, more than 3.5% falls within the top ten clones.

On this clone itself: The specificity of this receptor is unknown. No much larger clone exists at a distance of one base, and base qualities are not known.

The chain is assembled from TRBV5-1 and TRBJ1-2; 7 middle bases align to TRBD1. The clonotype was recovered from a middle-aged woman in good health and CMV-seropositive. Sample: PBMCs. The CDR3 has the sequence CASSSQSTGDYGYTF. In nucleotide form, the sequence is TGCGCCAGCAGCTCCCAATCAACAGGGGACTATGGCTACACCTTC.